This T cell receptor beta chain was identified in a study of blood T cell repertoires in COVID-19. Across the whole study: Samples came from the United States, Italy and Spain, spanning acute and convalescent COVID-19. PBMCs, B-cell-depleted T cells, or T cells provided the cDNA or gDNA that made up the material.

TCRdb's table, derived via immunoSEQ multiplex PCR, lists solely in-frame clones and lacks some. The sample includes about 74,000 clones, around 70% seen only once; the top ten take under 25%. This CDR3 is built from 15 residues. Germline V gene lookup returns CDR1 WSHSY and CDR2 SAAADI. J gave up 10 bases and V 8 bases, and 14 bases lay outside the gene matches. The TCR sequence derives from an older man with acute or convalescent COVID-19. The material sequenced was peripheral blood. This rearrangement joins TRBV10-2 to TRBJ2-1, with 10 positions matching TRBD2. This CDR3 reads CASEAGGAEGGEQFF. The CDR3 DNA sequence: TGCGCCAGCGAAGCGGGAGGGGCAGAGGGGGGAGAGCAGTTCTTC.